The text below deals with one T cell receptor beta chain. TCRdb ran MiXCR on the 5' RACE reads and lists one entry per CDR3 protein. In the table there are about 7,200 distinct CDR3 sequences, 40% of which are singletons. The germline gives CDR1 DFQATT, CDR2 SNEGSKA (reference sequence). CDR3 size: 15 residues. Trimming at V came to 4 bases and at J to 6 bases, leaving 4 bases not matched to a gene. The memory fraction was CD4+CD45RO+CD25- cells. This chain links TRBV20-1 with TRBJ2-2; 14 bases map to TRBD2. This clonotype originated in a female donor with breast cancer. Material: memory CD4+ T cells sorted from blood. Specified subset: memory CD4+ T cells, CD4+CD45RO+CD25-. CDR3 sequence: CSATTSGRGSGELFF. CDR3 DNA: TGCAGTGCTACGACTAGCGGGAGGGGCTCCGGGGAGCTGTTTTTT.